This T cell receptor beta chain was sequenced in a study of T cell responses to AZD1222 COVID-19 vaccine. At the level of the study: Some second doses came at about 4 weeks and others at about 12 weeks; these were pooled. Study-level findings and limits: Unmutated variant regions are reportedly the target of nearly half of TCRs that are spike-specific.

About this clone: Its antigen is currently unknown.

Repertoires were generated with immunoSEQ multiplex PCR, while TCRdb's copy carries only in-frame clones and drops some. This sample carries 110,000 or so clones, roughly 80% of them seen once, and the ten largest clones take 4% to 6%. Germline V gene sequence: CDR1 MNHEY, CDR2 SVGEGT. The CDR3 has 14 residues. Deletions cut 6 bases from V and 7 bases from J, with 16 bases between. The sequencing here drew on peripheral blood, taken on day 0 of AZD1222 vaccination. The chain couples TRBV6-2 or TRBV6-3 to TRBJ1-5; D is uncertain. This TCR was recovered from an adult in good health. The CDR3 bases are TGTGCCAGCAGCTCTCGTCCTTTAACCCAGCCCCAGCATTTT. It codes for CASSSRPLTQPQHF.